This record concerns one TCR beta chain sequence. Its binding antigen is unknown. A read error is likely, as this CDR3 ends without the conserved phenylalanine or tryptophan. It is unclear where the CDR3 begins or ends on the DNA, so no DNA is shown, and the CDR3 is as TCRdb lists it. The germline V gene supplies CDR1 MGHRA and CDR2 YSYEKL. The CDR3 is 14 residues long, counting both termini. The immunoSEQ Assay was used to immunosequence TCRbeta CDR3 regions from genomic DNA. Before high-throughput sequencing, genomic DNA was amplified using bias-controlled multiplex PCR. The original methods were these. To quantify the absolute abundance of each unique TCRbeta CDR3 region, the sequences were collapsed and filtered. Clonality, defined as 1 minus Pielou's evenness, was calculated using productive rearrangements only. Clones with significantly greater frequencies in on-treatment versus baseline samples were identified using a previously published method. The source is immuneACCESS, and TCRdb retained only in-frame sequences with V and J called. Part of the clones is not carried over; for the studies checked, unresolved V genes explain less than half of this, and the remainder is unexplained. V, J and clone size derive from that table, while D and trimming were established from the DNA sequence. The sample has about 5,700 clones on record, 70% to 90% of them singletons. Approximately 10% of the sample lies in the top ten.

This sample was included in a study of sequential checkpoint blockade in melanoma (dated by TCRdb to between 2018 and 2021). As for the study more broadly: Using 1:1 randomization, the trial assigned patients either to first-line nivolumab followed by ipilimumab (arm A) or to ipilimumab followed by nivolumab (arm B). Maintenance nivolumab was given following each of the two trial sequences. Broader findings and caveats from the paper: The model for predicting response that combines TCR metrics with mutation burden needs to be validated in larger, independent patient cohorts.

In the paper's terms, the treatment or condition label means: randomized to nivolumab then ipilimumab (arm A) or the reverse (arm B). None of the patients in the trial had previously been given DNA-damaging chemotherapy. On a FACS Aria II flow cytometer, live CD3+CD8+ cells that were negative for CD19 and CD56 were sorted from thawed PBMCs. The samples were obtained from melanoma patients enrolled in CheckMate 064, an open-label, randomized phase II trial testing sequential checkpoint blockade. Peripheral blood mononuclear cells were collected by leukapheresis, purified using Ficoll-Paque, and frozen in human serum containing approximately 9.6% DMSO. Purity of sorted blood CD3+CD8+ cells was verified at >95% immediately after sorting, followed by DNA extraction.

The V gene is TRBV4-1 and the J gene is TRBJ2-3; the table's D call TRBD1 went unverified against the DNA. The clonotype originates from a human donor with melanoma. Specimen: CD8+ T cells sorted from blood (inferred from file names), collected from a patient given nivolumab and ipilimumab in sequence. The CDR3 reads CASSQDEGDPQISG.